This TCR beta chain was recorded in a study of shared clonotypes between healthy human individuals. The sample holds one count of this clone. In germline, CDR1 is SGHTA, CDR2 FQGNSA. V lost 1 base, J lost 10 bases, and 16 bases stayed unmatched. CDR3 size: 17 residues. The table came from immunoSEQ multiplex PCR; TCRdb's copy has only in-frame clones and leaves some out. The profile covers approximately 1,000,000 clones, with approximately 80% appearing a single time and 0.89% taken by the ten largest. This clonotype originated in a young man in good health. Some clones in this sample may be carry-over from other donors' samples. The chain combines TRBV7-2 with TRBJ2-1; TRBD2 aligns across 7 bases. Sequenced: memory CD4+ T cells from PBMCs. Subset described: CD45RA-negative fraction. In DNA, the CDR3 is TGTGCCAGCAGCTTAGGTGGCGGGAGATCGATGTGGGGAGAGCAGTTCTTC. Residues: CASSLGGGRSMWGEQFF.